Below are 30 T cell receptor beta chains sequenced from a single sample in a study of T cell responses to AZD1222 COVID-19 vaccine listed by TCRdb under 2021. What the time point label conveys for this sample: baseline before first vaccination. The method behind the library was the immunoSEQ multiplex PCR assay. TCRdb limited this immuneACCESS table to in-frame rearrangements with V and J called. A share of clones is missing; checked studies link under half to unresolved V genes, and the rest is unexplained. The sample table records more than 75,000 clones; roughly 91% of these occur just once. Around 7% of the sample is taken by the ten largest. The source was peripheral blood, collected on day 0 of AZD1222 vaccination. These receptors were collected from an adult in good health.

The V call is TRBV5-1, the J call TRBJ1-5; perhaps TRBD1 as D (5 bases). Trimming pared 2 bases from V and 7 bases from J, leaving 10 bases between. Germline CDR1 SGHRS, CDR2 YFSETQ. This CDR3 comprises 13 residues. CDR3 in DNA: TGCGCCAGCAGCTTTAATGAGGGGCAGCCCCAGCATTTT. Its protein is CASSFNEGQPQHF.

The chain has TRBV7-2 and TRBJ2-7; TRBD2 aligns across 15 bases. V was pared by 4 bases and J by 4 bases, with 2 bases of the junction left unmatched. Germline loops: CDR1 SGHTA, CDR2 FQGNSA. The CDR3 runs to 15 residues. Here the CDR3 reads CASSWTSGGAYEQYF. Written as DNA, the CDR3 is TGTGCCAGCAGCTGGACTAGCGGGGGGGCTTACGAGCAGTACTTC. Full variable domain (missing parts from reference TRBV7-2 and TRBJ2-7): GAGVSQSPSNKVTEKGKDVELRCDPISGHTALYWYRQSLGQGLEFLIYFQGNSAPDKSGLPSDRFSAERTGGSVSTLTIQRTQQEDSAVYLCASSWTSGGAYEQYFGPGTRLTVT.

The V gene is TRBV28, the J gene TRBJ1-2; TRBD1 matches 9 bases. The CDR3 covers 16 residues. Germline CDR1 and CDR2: MDHEN and SYDVKM. V shed 2 bases, J shed 8 bases, and the junction held 12 bases outside the gene matches. CDR3 in DNA: TGTGCCAGCAGTTTAGTTGGGACAGGGACCGCGGGGGGCTACACCTTC. This sequence encodes CASSLVGTGTAGGYTF.

The V and J genes are TRBV18 and TRBJ2-3, with no clear D. Germline CDR1 and CDR2: KGHSH and LQKENI. V shed 0 bases and J shed 2 bases, with 12 bases lying between them. The CDR3 has 16 amino acids. CDR3 residues: CASSPPQTTPTDTQYF. DNA for the CDR3: TGTGCCAGCTCACCACCGCAAACTACCCCCACAGATACGCAGTATTTT.

The chain combines TRBV28 with TRBJ1-4; D uncertain. Germline V gives CDR1 MDHEN, CDR2 SYDVKM. With 8 bases removed from V and 0 bases from J, the gap between germline ends came to 10 bases. The CDR3 has 14 amino acids. This CDR3 is CASSRVATNEKLFF. Written as DNA, the CDR3 is TGTGCCAGCTCCCGCGTTGCAACTAATGAAAAACTGTTTTTT.

The chain uses TRBV6-5 and TRBJ1-1; D is possibly TRBD1 (5 bases). Looked up from germline, CDR1 is MNHEY and CDR2 is SVGAGI. V lost 8 bases to trimming and J lost 6 bases, with 10 bases between them. The CDR3 is made up of 11 amino acids. The CDR3, as DNA: TGTGCCAGCCGAGGGGTCTCTGAAGCTTTCTTT. Translation: CASRGVSEAFF.

The rearrangement uses TRBV28 and TRBJ1-2; D call uncertain. CDR1 is MDHEN, CDR2 SYDVKM, per germline. Between the trimmed V and J ends, which lost 3 bases and 0 bases, there was a span of 11 bases. The CDR3 is 15 residues long. The CDR3 DNA is TGTGCCAGCAGTTTGCTCCCCCCGACTAACTATGGCTACACCTTC. It codes for CASSLLPPTNYGYTF.

This chain links TRBV11-3 with TRBJ2-3; 11 bases are shared with TRBD2. Germline CDR1 reads SGHNT; CDR2 reads YENEEA. The CDR3 covers 15 residues. Trimming removed 6 bases from V and 6 bases from J; junction bases left unmatched: 8. Written as DNA, the CDR3 is TGTGCCAGCAGTTTTAGCGGGGGGGCCAGTGATACGCAGTATTTT. The encoded protein is CASSFSGGASDTQYF.

A single count supports this clone. The chain uses TRBV18 and TRBJ1-1, with D perhaps matching TRBD1 (6 bases). V lost 4 bases, J lost 1 base, and 10 bases lay in between. The CDR3 is 14 amino acids. Germline CDR1 reads KGHSH; CDR2 reads LQKENI. The CDR3 DNA follows: TGTGCCAGCTCACGGGGGCAGGGGAACACTGAAGCTTTCTTT. Protein product: CASSRGQGNTEAFF.

The chain links TRBV5-1 to TRBJ2-1, with 11 bases aligning to TRBD1. The CDR3 runs to 14 residues. The trim removed 3 bases at V and 6 bases at J, leaving 2 bases unmatched. The germline V gene encodes CDR1 SGHRS and CDR2 YFSETQ. The CDR3 DNA is TGCGCCAGCAGCTCGGACAGGGGGCTCAATGAGCAGTTCTTC. Encoded protein: CASSSDRGLNEQFF.

V gene TRBV11-3 combines with J gene TRBJ1-1; no reliable D call. CDR3 length equals 14 residues. V shed 2 bases and J shed 1 base, with 8 bases lying between them. CDR1 and CDR2 from the germline V gene are SGHNT and YENEEA. The CDR3 loop reads CASSLRGTNTEAFF. In DNA, the CDR3 is TGTGCCAGCAGCTTAAGAGGCACGAACACTGAAGCTTTCTTT. Combining the CDR3 with reference TRBV11-3 and TRBJ1-1 gives the whole variable domain EAGVVQSPRYKIIEKKQPVAFWCNPISGHNTLYWYLQNLGQGPELLIRYENEEAVDDSQLPKDRFSAERLKGVDSTLKIQPAELGDSAVYLCASSLRGTNTEAFFGQGTRLTVV.

Remarks on this clone: At one end, the junction sequence differs from germline, possibly due to a read error. The chain employs TRBV28 and TRBJ2-1, with TRBD2 identical over 7 bases. CDR1 is MDHEN and CDR2 is SYDVKM in the germline V gene. The CDR3 is 14 residues long. The CDR3 nucleotides read TGTGCCAGCAGTTTATCTCGGGGGAGGGCCAGTTCGGTCTTC. Translating it yields CASSLSRGRASSVF.

The chain combines TRBV15 with TRBJ2-3, with 11 positions matching TRBD2. The germline V gene has CDR1 LNHNV and CDR2 YYDKDF (reference sequence). This CDR3 has 17 amino acids. V gave up 5 bases and J gave up 0 bases; unmatched junction bases: 7. The CDR3 DNA reads TGTGCCACCAGCGCTAGCGGGGGGTTTACTAGCACAGATACGCAGTATTTT. It yields the protein CATSASGGFTSTDTQYF. Drawing the rest from reference TRBV15 and TRBJ2-3, the complete variable domain is DAMVIQNPRYQVTQFGKPVTLSCSQTLNHNVMYWYQQKSSQAPKLLFHYYDKDFNNEADTPDNFQSRRPNTSFCFLDIRSPGLGDTAMYLCATSASGGFTSTDTQYFGPGTRLTVL.

This sequence joins TRBV10-3 and TRBJ2-3, with D possibly TRBD1 on 5 matching bases. The germline V gene has CDR1 ENHRY and CDR2 SYGVKD. This CDR3 spans 15 amino acids. The V end was cut by 0 bases, the J end by 2 bases, with 9 bases between. The CDR3 reads CAISESVGHTDTQYF. CDR3 in DNA: TGTGCCATCAGTGAGTCGGTGGGGCACACAGATACGCAGTATTTT.

The chain's CDR3 is CASSLAPLGVTYNSPLHF. As DNA, the CDR3 is TGTGCCAGCAGCTTAGCGCCCCTGGGGGTCACCTATAATTCACCCCTCCACTTT. The chain combines TRBV7-2 with TRBJ1-6; tentatively, D is TRBD1 (5 bases). V lost 0 bases and J lost 2, with 14 bases in between. The germline gives CDR1 SGHTA, CDR2 FQGNSA. The CDR3 has 18 residues.

V gene TRBV6-5 combines with J gene TRBJ1-4, with D perhaps matching TRBD1 (5 bases). The CDR3 has 15 residues. V lost 6 bases and J lost 1, with 12 bases in between. Per germline, CDR1 MNHEY and CDR2 SVGAGI. CDR3 DNA sequence: TGTGCCAGCAGGACGTACCAGGGAACTAATGAAAAACTGTTTTTT. Translation: CASRTYQGTNEKLFF.

This chain uses TRBV14 with TRBJ2-6; 8 bases are shared with TRBD1. V lost 0 bases to trimming and J lost 4 bases; unmatched junction nucleotides: 14. The CDR3 is made up of 20 amino acids. Germline CDR1 reads SGHDN; CDR2 reads FVKESK. The CDR3 sequence is CASSQDFKTGAFWGANVLTF. The CDR3, as DNA: TGTGCCAGCAGCCAAGATTTTAAGACAGGGGCCTTTTGGGGGGCCAACGTCCTGACTTTC. The full variable domain, in which reference TRBV14 and TRBJ2-6 provide the parts outside the CDR3, is EAGVTQFPSHSVIEKGQTVTLRCDPISGHDNLYWYRRVMGKEIKFLLHFVKESKQDESGMPNNRFLAERTGGTYSTLKVQPAELEDSGVYFCASSQDFKTGAFWGANVLTFGAGSRLTVL.

V and J are TRBV4-1 and TRBJ1-4; TRBD1 matches 8 bases. The CDR3 length is 15 residues. The germline gives CDR1 MGHRA, CDR2 YSYEKL. J gave up 3 bases and V 4 bases, and 4 bases lay outside the gene matches. The CDR3 reads CASSPRTGPNEKLFF. The CDR3 nucleotides read TGCGCCAGCAGCCCCCGGACAGGGCCTAATGAAAAACTGTTTTTT.

This clone occurred a few times. The CDR3 loop is CASSLGGASGSTDTQYF. CDR3 nucleotide sequence: TGTGCCAGCAGCTTAGGGGGGGCTAGCGGTAGCACAGATACGCAGTATTTT. The chain employs TRBV7-9 and TRBJ2-3; D perhaps matches TRBD2 (7 bases). V lost 1 base and J 0 bases, leaving 14 bases between the germline ends. CDR1 is SEHNR and CDR2 is FQNEAQ in the germline V gene (reference sequence). This CDR3 is built from 17 residues.

V gene TRBV7-8 combines with J gene TRBJ2-2, with TRBD1 identical over 8 bases. The trim removed 4 bases at V and 4 bases at J, leaving 14 bases unmatched. The CDR3 contains 18 residues. Looked up from germline, CDR1 is SGHVS and CDR2 is FQNEAQ. The CDR3 here is CASSSGTGPGFFTGELFF. CDR3 nucleotides: TGTGCCAGCAGCTCCGGGACAGGCCCCGGGTTTTTCACCGGGGAGCTGTTTTTT.

The V and J genes are TRBV28 and TRBJ1-5; the D gene is possibly TRBD1 (5 bases). The CDR3 has 14 amino acids. The germline V gene has CDR1 MDHEN and CDR2 SYDVKM. The V and J ends lost 4 bases and 7 bases respectively, with 14 bases between them. The CDR3 bases are TGTGCCAGCAGTTCAATCCAGGGTTCGCAGCCCCAGCATTTT. Translated: CASSSIQGSQPQHF.

V usage is TRBV2 and J usage is TRBJ1-3; 12 bases line up with TRBD1. Germline lookup yields CDR1 SNHLY and CDR2 FYNNEI. This CDR3 comprises 16 residues. With 8 bases clipped from V and 4 bases from J, the junction kept 9 bases outside the gene matches. CDR3 in amino acids: CASVRDRGQFGNTIYF. DNA for the CDR3: TGTGCCAGCGTCCGGGACAGGGGGCAGTTCGGAAACACCATATATTTT.

The rearrangement joins TRBV5-1 to TRBJ2-3, with unresolved D. Trimming removed 4 bases from V and 3 bases from J, with 12 bases in between. CDR3 length equals 14 residues. Germline V lookup: CDR1 SGHRS, CDR2 YFSETQ. DNA for the CDR3: TGCGCCAGCAGCCCAAAGCCCCCAACAGATACGCAGTATTTT. This encodes CASSPKPPTDTQYF.

The rearrangement uses TRBV7-2 and TRBJ1-2; 9 nucleotides agree with TRBD1. The length of the CDR3 is 15 residues. Trimming cost V 1 base and J 7 bases; bases outside gene matches: 7. Germline lookup yields CDR1 SGHTA and CDR2 FQGNSA. The CDR3 loop reads CASSLVGDRAGGYTF. In DNA, the CDR3 is TGTGCCAGCAGCTTAGTGGGGGACAGGGCAGGTGGCTACACCTTC.

The V call is TRBV19, the J call TRBJ1-5; D gene unclear. The length of the CDR3 is 14 residues. Germline CDR1 LNHDA, CDR2 SQIVND (reference sequence). V was pared by 5 bases and J by 6 bases, with 14 bases between. The CDR3 spells CASSVGVRGQPQHF. The CDR3 DNA reads as TGTGCCAGTAGTGTGGGAGTTCGAGGTCAGCCCCAGCATTTT.

The chain carries TRBV19 and TRBJ2-1, with D unresolved. The V gene lost 5 bases and the J gene lost 5 bases, with 10 bases spanning the gap. CDR1 is LNHDA and CDR2 is SQIVND in the germline V gene (reference sequence). The CDR3 has 13 residues. CDR3 amino acids: CASSLRPDNEQFF. CDR3 sequence (DNA): TGTGCCAGTAGTCTCAGGCCGGACAATGAGCAGTTCTTC.

The chain links TRBV7-9 to TRBJ1-1; no reliable D call. CDR3 length: 13 residues. The germline gives CDR1 SEHNR, CDR2 FQNEAQ (reference sequence). The V end was cut by 11 bases, the J end by 2 bases, with 15 bases between. The CDR3 bases are TGTGCCCGAGAGGACGATCCTAACACTGAAGCTTTCTTT. Translating it yields CAREDDPNTEAFF.

The chain recombines TRBV28 with TRBJ1-3; D is uncertain. CDR3 size: 15 residues. Germline V lookup: CDR1 MDHEN, CDR2 SYDVKM. Trimming took 5 bases from V and 0 from J, leaving 11 bases between them. CDR3 DNA sequence: TGTGCCAGCAGTAGCGCAGACCTCTCTGGAAACACCATATATTTT. This codes for CASSSADLSGNTIYF.

This rearrangement joins TRBV7-2 to TRBJ2-1; 11 nucleotides agree with TRBD2. Germline trimming cut 5 bases from V and 11 bases from J; bases unmatched to any gene: 11. Germline CDR1 is SGHTA and CDR2 is FQGNSA. This CDR3 has 15 residues. CDR3 in DNA: TGTGCCAGCAGCCTCTTAGCGGGGGGGGGCGGTAAGCAGTTCTTC. It yields the protein CASSLLAGGGGKQFF.

This rearrangement joins TRBV19 to TRBJ1-1; 8 nucleotides agree with TRBD1. J lost 5 bases, V lost 3 bases, and 8 bases had no gene match. Germline lookup yields CDR1 LNHDA and CDR2 SQIVND (reference sequence). The CDR3 sequence is 15 residues long. In DNA, the CDR3 is TGTGCCAGTAGTATTCCGCGACAGGGGTCAACTGAAGCTTTCTTT. Its protein product is CASSIPRQGSTEAFF.